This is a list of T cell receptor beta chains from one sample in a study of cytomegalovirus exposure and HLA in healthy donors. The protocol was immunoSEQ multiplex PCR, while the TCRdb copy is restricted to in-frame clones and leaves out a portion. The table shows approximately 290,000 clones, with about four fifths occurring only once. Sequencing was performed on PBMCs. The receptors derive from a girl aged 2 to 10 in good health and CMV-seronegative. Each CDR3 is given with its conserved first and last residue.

CDR3: CASSQLAGLTLETQYF; length: 16; V: TRBV14
CDR3: CASSNRQFYEQYF; length: 13; V: TRBV7-9
CDR3: CASSLDGRAGGPYNEQFF; length: 18; V: TRBV11-2
CDR3: CASSQDFGTSGSNEQFF; length: 17; V: TRBV14
CDR3: CASSFPRGQGVNTEAFF; length: 17; V: TRBV5-1
CDR3: CASSPSGRGAYEQYF; length: 15; V: TRBV27
CDR3: CASSPRRRYDEQYF; length: 14; V: TRBV19
CDR3: CASSYSMRQIAGYTF; length: 15; V: TRBV6-5
CDR3: CAALGSNSPLHF; length: 12; V: TRBV28
CDR3: CASSLHGQGYQPQHF; length: 15; V: TRBV7-9
CDR3: CASSLGNSGGYTF; length: 13; V: TRBV27
CDR3: CASSEEAGSYNEQFF; length: 15; V: TRBV6-4
CDR3: CASRFQGANVLTF; length: 13; V: TRBV6-1
CDR3: CSVTGQWDIAKNIQYF; length: 16; V: TRBV29-1
CDR3: CVSSYSPRPGANVLTF; length: 16; V: TRBV6-5
CDR3: CASSLGAAYQPQHF; length: 14; V: TRBV27
CDR3: CASSLLGGPEAFF; length: 13; V: TRBV27
CDR3: CAWSGQGGQPQHF; length: 13; V: TRBV30
CDR3: CASIPRASRWETQYF; length: 15; V: TRBV2
CDR3: CASGDWTGLNTEAFF; length: 15; V: TRBV5-4
CDR3: CASSLGGRSSYNSPLHF; length: 17; V: TRBV23-1
CDR3: CASSPWPGTGLGSGNTIYF; length: 19; V: TRBV11-2
CDR3: CATKREFTYNEQFF; length: 14; V: TRBV19
CDR3: CASRRQGASNSPLHF; length: 15; V: TRBV28
CDR3: CASSVGLAGGYEQYF; length: 15; V: TRBV9
CDR3: CASKDRGYNEQFF; length: 13; V: TRBV6-1
CDR3: CASSDGVMVYEQYF; length: 14; V: TRBV25-1
CDR3: CASSRGGSPTEQYF; length: 14; V: TRBV11-2